The present TCR beta chain was sequenced within a study of shared clonotypes between healthy human individuals. Study-wide findings and caveats: A handful of donors had 5% to 6% of their naive CD4 clonotypes in common. An expected dependence of interdonor clonotype sharing on sequencing depth was noted.

In the study's own analysis: Filtering was not the same, since immunoSEQ gave junction-only sequences without quality scores. Method: immunoSEQ multiplex PCR; TCRdb's copy keeps in-frame clones and lacks some. For V, J and clone size, that table is used; D and trimming come from the DNA. The sample consists of hundreds of thousands of clones, less than 96% of them appearing once. The germline CDR1 and CDR2 sequences are MDHEN and SYDVKM. Trimming removed 7 bases from V and 5 bases from J, with 25 bases in between. The CDR3 has 17 residues. Concerning this clone: Its antigen is not identified.

The clonotype originates from a woman aged 25 to 45 in good health. The material sequenced was naive CD4+ T cells sorted from blood. This sample's subset: CD45RA+ positively selected. V and J are TRBV28 and TRBJ2-3, with D perhaps TRBD1 (6 bases). Here the CDR3 DNA reads TGTGCCAGCACCCCGCCCCAAGGGGGAGTGAGGAAAGATACGCAGTATTTT. Its protein product is CASTPPQGGVRKDTQYF.